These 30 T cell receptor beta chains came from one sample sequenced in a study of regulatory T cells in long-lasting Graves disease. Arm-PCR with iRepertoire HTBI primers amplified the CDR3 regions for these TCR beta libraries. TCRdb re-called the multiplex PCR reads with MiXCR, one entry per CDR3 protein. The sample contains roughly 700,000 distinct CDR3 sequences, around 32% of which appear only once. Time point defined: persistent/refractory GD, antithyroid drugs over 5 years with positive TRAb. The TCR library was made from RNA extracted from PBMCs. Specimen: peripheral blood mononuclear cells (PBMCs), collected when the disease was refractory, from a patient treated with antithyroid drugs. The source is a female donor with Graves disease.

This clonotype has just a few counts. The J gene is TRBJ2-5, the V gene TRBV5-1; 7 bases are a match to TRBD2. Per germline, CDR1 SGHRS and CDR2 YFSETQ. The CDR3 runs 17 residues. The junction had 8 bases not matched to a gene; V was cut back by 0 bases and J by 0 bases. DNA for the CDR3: TGCGCCAGCAGCTTGGGTCTAGCGGAAGGGTACCAAGAGACCCAGTACTTC. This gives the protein CASSLGLAEGYQETQYF. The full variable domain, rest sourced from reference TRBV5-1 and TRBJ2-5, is KAGVTQTPRYLIKTRGQQVTLSCSPISGHRSVSWYQQTPGQGLQFLFEYFSETQRNKGNFPGRFSGRQFSNSRSEMNVSTLELGDSALYLCASSLGLAEGYQETQYFGPGTRLLVL.

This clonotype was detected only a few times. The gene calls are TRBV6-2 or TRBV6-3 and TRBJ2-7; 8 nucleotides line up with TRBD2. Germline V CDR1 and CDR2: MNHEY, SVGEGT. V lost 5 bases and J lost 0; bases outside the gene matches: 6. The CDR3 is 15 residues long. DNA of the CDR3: TGTGCCAGCAGTCCGGCGGGACTAGGCTCCTACGAGCAGTACTTC. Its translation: CASSPAGLGSYEQYF.

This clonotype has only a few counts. The CDR3 loop is CASRREATNEKLFF. Written as DNA, the CDR3 is TGTGCCAGCAGGAGGGAGGCAACTAATGAAAAACTGTTTTTT. This chain joins TRBV6-1 and TRBJ1-4; no clear D. Per the germline V gene, CDR1 is MNHNS and CDR2 is SASEGT. The CDR3 sequence is 14 residues long. V lost 6 bases and J lost 0, with 8 bases in between.

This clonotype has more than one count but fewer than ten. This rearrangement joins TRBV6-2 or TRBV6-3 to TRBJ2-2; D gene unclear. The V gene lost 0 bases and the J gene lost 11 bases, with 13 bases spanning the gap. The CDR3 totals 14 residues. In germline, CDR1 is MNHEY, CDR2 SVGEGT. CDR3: CASSYSYQASELFF. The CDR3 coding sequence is TGTGCCAGCAGTTACTCCTACCAGGCAAGCGAGCTGTTTTTT.

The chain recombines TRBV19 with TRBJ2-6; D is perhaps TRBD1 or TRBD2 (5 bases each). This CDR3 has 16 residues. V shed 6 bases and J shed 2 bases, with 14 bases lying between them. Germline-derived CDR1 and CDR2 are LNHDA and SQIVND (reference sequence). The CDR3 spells CASSFLRGTGANVLTF. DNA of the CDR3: TGTGCCAGTAGCTTTTTACGGGGCACTGGGGCCAACGTCCTGACTTTC.

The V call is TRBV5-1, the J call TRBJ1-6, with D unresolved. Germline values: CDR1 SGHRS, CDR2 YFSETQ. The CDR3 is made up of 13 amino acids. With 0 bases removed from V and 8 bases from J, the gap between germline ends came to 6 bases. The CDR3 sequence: CASSLAGDSPLHF. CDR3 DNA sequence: TGCGCCAGCAGCTTGGCTGGGGATTCACCCCTCCACTTT.

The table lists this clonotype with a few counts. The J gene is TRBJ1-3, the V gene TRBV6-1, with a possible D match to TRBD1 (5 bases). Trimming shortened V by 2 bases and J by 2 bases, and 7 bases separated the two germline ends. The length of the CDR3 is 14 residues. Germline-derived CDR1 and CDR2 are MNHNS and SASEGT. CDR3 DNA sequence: TGTGCCAGCAGTGAATTGGGACCTGGAAACACCATATATTTT. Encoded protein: CASSELGPGNTIYF.

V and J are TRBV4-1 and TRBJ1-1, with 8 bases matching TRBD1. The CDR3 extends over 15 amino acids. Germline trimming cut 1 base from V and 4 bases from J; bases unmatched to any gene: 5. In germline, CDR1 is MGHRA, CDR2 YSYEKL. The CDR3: CASSQVGTGSTEAFF. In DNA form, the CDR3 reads TGCGCCAGCAGCCAAGTGGGGACAGGCTCCACTGAAGCTTTCTTT.

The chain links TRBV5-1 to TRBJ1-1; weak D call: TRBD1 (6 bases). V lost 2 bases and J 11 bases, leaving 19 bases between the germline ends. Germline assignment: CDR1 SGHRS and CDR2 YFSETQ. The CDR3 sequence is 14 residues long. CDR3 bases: TGCGCCAGCAGCTTACCAGCCTTGGACAGCCAGGCTTTCTTT. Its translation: CASSLPALDSQAFF.

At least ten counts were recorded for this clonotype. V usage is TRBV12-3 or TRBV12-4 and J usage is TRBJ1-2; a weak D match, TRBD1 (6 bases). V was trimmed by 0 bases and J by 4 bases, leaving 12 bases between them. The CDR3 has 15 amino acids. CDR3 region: CASSLAGAGSYGYTF. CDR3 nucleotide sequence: TGTGCCAGCAGTTTAGCGGGGGCAGGGAGCTATGGCTACACCTTC.

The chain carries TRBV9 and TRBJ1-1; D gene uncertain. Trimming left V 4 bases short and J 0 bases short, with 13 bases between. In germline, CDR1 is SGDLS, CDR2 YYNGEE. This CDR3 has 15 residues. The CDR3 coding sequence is TGTGCCAGCAGCACAGACGGTTCTTTGAACACTGAAGCTTTCTTT. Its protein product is CASSTDGSLNTEAFF.

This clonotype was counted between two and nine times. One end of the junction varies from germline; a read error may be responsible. DNA for the CDR3: TGTGCCAGCAGGCAAAGAAGGGGTCAGATCTTT. Its translation: CASRQRRGQIF. The gene calls are TRBV28 and TRBJ1-1; D may be TRBD1 (5 bases). This CDR3 spans 11 amino acids. Germline-derived CDR1 and CDR2 are MDHEN and SYDVKM.

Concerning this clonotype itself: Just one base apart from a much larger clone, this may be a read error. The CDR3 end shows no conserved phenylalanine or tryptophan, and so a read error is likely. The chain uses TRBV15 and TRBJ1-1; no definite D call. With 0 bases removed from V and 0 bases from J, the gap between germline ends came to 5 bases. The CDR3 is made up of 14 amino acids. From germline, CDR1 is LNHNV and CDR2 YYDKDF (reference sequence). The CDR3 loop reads CATSREGLNTEAFL. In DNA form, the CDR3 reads TGTGCCACCAGCAGAGAGGGATTGAACACTGAAGCTTTCCTT.

The CDR3 DNA is TGTGCCAGCAGCTTGATAGGGGTGGGAGACACTGAAGCTTTCTTT. Its translation: CASSLIGVGDTEAFF. J is TRBJ1-1 and V is TRBV5-6, with D maybe TRBD1 (5 bases). Between the trimmed V and J ends, which lost 1 base and 3 bases, there was a span of 13 bases. From germline, CDR1 is SGHDT and CDR2 YYEEEE. The CDR3 sequence is 15 residues long.

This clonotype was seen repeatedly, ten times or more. The CDR3 nucleotides are TGTGCCAGCAGTTTTCCAGGGGGCACCTACGAGCAGTACTTC. Protein sequence: CASSFPGGTYEQYF. This rearrangement joins TRBV28 to TRBJ2-7, with 8 bases that match TRBD1. Germline CDR1 is MDHEN and CDR2 is SYDVKM. The CDR3 runs 14 residues. The V segment lost 3 bases and the J segment 2 bases; nucleotides outside the gene matches: 3.

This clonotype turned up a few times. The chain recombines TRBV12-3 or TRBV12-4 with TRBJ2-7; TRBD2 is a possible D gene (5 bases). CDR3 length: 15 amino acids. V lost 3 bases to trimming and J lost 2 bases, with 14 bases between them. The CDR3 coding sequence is TGTGCCAGCAGTTTGACTAACGGAGGAACCTACGAGCAGTACTTC. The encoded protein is CASSLTNGGTYEQYF.

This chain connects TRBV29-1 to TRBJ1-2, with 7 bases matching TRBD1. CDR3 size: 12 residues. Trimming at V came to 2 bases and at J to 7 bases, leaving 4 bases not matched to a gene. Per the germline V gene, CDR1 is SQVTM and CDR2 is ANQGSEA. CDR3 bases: TGCAGCGTTGAAATCAGGGGGACTGGCTACACCTTC. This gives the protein CSVEIRGTGYTF.

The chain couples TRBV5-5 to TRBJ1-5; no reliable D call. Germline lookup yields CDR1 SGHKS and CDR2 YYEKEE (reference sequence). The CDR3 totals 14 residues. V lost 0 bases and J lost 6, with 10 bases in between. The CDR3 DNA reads TGTGCCAGCAGCTTGGACCTTTGGGGTCAGCCCCAGCATTTT. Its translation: CASSLDLWGQPQHF. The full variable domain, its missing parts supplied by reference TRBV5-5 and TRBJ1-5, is DAGVTQSPTHLIKTRGQQVTLRCSPISGHKSVSWYQQVLGQGPQFIFQYYEKEERGRGNFPDRFSARQFPNYSSELNVNALLLGDSALYLCASSLDLWGQPQHFGDGTRLSIL.

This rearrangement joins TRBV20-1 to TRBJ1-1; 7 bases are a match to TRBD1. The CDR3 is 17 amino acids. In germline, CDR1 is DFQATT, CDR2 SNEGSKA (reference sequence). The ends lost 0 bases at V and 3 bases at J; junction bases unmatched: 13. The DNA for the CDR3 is TGCAGTGCTAGAGATAAGGACAGGACCTGGCCCCACACTGAAGCTTTCTTT. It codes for CSARDKDRTWPHTEAFF.

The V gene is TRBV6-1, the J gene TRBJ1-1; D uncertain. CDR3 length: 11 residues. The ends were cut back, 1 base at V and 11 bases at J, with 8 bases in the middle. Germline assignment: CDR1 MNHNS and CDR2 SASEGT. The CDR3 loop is CASSEVYLAFF. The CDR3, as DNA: TGTGCCAGCAGTGAAGTGTATTTGGCTTTCTTT.

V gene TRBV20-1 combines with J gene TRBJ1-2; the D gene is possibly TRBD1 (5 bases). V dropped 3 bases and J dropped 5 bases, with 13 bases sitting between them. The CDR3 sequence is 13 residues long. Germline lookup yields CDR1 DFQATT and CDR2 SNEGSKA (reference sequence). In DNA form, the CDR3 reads TGCAGTGCTAGCTTGGGATGGGGGTATGGCTACACCTTC. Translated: CSASLGWGYGYTF.

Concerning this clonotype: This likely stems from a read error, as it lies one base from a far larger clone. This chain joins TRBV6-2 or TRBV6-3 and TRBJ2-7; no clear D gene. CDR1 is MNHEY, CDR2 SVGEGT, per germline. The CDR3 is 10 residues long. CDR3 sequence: CVSPVREQYF. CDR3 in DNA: TGTGTCAGCCCCGTCCGGGAGCAGTACTTC.

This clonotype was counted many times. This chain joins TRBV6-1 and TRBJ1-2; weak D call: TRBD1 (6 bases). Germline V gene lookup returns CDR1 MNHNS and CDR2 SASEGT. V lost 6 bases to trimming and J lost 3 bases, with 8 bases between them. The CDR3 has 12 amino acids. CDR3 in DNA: TGTGCCAGCAGCCGGACAGACTATGGCTACACCTTC. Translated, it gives CASSRTDYGYTF.

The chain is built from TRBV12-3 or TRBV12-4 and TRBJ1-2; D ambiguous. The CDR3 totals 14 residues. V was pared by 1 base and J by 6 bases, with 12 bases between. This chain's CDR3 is CASSLGGFSNGYTF. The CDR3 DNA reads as TGTGCCAGCAGTTTAGGGGGTTTCAGCAATGGCTACACCTTC.

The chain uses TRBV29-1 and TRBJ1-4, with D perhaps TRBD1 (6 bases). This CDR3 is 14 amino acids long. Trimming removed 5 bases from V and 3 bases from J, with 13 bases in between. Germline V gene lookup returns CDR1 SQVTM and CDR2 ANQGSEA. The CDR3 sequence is CSVLLQGSNEKLFF. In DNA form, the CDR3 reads TGCAGCGTTCTCCTTCAGGGGTCTAATGAAAAACTGTTTTTT.

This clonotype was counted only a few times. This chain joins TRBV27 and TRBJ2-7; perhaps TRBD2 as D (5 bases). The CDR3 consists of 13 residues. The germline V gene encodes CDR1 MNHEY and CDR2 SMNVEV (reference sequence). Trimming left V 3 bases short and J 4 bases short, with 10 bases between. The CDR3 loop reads CASSFSAEYEQYF. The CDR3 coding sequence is TGTGCCAGCAGTTTCTCAGCGGAGTACGAGCAGTACTTC.

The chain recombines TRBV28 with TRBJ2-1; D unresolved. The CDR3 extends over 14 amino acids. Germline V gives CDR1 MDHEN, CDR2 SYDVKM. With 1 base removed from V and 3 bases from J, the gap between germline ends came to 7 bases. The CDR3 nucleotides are TGTGCCAGCAGTTTATCTGGGTTCTACAATGAGCAGTTCTTC. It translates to CASSLSGFYNEQFF.

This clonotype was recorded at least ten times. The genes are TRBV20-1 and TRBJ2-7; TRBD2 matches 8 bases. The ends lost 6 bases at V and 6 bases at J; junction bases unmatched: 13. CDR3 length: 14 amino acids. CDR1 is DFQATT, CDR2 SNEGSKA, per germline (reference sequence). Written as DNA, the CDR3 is TGCAGTGCCATAGCGGGAAGGGGGGGAGTCGAGCAGTACTTC. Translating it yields CSAIAGRGGVEQYF.

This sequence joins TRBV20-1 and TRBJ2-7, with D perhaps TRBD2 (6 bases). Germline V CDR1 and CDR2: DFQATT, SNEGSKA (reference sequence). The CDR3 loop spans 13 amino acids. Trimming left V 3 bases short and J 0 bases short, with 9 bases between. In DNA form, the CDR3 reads TGCAGTGCTAGCTTCGGGGGCTCCTACGAGCAGTACTTC. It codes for CSASFGGSYEQYF.

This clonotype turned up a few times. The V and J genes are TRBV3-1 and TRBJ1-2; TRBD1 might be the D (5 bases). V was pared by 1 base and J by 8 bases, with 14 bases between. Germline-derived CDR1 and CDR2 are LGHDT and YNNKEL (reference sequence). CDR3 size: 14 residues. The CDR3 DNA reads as TGTGCCAGCAGCCAAGGGACATCGGCGAACGGCTACACCTTC. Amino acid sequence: CASSQGTSANGYTF.